These 29 T cell receptor beta chains share one sample of origin, sequenced in a study of blood T cells in healthy people across ages. Sample-barcoded 5' priming and a J-beta primer mix drove a second PCR of about 6 to 12 cycles. One entry per CDR3 protein, called by TCRdb with MiXCR from the 5' RACE reads. This sample yields roughly 800,000 distinct CDR3 sequences, of which around 25% are seen a single time; under 4.5% belongs to the top ten. The sample was also linked to a second study, of T cells of mothers and their children.

The sequenced sample was blood. The receptors originated from a boy aged 5-17 years in good health.

This clonotype has just one count. V usage is TRBV5-4 and J usage is TRBJ1-5; the match to TRBD1 covers 10 bases. V trimming: 2 bases; J trimming: 4 bases; junction bases outside the gene matches: 3. Per germline, CDR1 SGHNT and CDR2 YYREEE (reference sequence). This CDR3 is 15 amino acids long. This chain's CDR3 is CASSFGTGANQPQHF. The CDR3 bases are TGTGCCAGCAGCTTCGGGACAGGGGCTAATCAGCCCCAGCATTTT.

This clonotype was counted only a few times. The rearrangement links TRBV28 to TRBJ2-5, with TRBD2 as a possible D gene (5 bases). Germline V lookup: CDR1 MDHEN, CDR2 SYDVKM. This CDR3 spans 14 amino acids. Between the trimmed V and J ends, which lost 9 bases and 4 bases, there was a span of 18 bases. The CDR3 coding sequence is TGTGCCAGTCACCGACACCCGGGAAGAGAGACCCAGTACTTC. This gives the protein CASHRHPGRETQYF.

In its sample, this clonotype was seen once. The chain is built from TRBV29-1 and TRBJ2-2, with D unresolved. The CDR3 covers 13 residues. V was cut by 5 bases and J by 7 bases, with 14 bases left in between. CDR1 is SQVTM and CDR2 is ANQGSEA in the germline V gene. CDR3 residues: CSVLAGGGGELFF. The CDR3 nucleotides read TGCAGCGTTTTGGCCGGCGGTGGCGGGGAGCTGTTTTTT.

The sample holds a few counts of this clonotype. The gene calls are TRBV4-3 and TRBJ2-1, with a tentative D call TRBD2 (6 bases). Germline-derived CDR1 and CDR2 are LGHNA and YSLEER. V was trimmed by 0 bases and J by 0 bases, leaving 9 bases between them. This CDR3 has 16 amino acids. The CDR3 nucleotides read TGCGCCAGCAGCCAAGACGGGGGAATCTCCTACAATGAGCAGTTCTTC. Protein: CASSQDGGISYNEQFF.

This clonotype was picked up a small number of times. V gene TRBV7-2 combines with J gene TRBJ2-7, with TRBD2 as a possible D gene (5 bases). The V gene lost 5 bases and the J gene lost 4 bases, with 9 bases spanning the gap. Germline V CDR1 and CDR2: SGHTA, FQGNSA. CDR3 length equals 12 residues. The CDR3 coding sequence is TGTGCCAGCAGCGCCCGGGGATACGAGCAGTACTTC. This translates into CASSARGYEQYF.

The CDR3 loop reads CASSVIRDGSYGYTF. CDR3 nucleotide sequence: TGTGCCAGCAGCGTTATCCGGGACGGAAGCTATGGCTACACCTTC. The chain uses TRBV5-6 and TRBJ1-2, with D perhaps TRBD1 (5 bases). The ends were cut back, 4 bases at V and 4 bases at J, with 17 bases in the middle. From germline, CDR1 is SGHDT and CDR2 YYEEEE. The CDR3 is made up of 15 amino acids.

This clonotype has just a few counts. V gene TRBV20-1 combines with J gene TRBJ2-1, with 7 nucleotides matching TRBD1. After removal of 6 bases from V and 5 bases from J, the junction contained 13 bases not matched to a gene. Germline CDR1 reads DFQATT; CDR2 reads SNEGSKA (reference sequence). This CDR3 region has 15 residues. CDR3 in amino acids: CSAKRWQGVHNEQFF. The CDR3 DNA follows: TGCAGTGCCAAGAGGTGGCAGGGGGTTCACAATGAGCAGTTCTTC.

In its sample, this clonotype was seen a few times. This chain links TRBV20-1 with TRBJ2-5; D gene unclear. In germline, CDR1 is DFQATT, CDR2 SNEGSKA (reference sequence). V was clipped by 1 base and J by 2 bases, with 11 bases between them. The CDR3 sequence is 14 residues long. The CDR3 spells CSARVSLEQETQYF. Written as DNA, the CDR3 is TGCAGTGCTAGAGTTTCGCTAGAACAAGAGACCCAGTACTTC.

This clonotype was detected once. The chain carries TRBV27 and TRBJ2-7; TRBD2 is a possible D gene (7 bases). The J call is doubtful: the DNA matches TRBJ2-5 better. This CDR3 comprises 17 residues. Germline V CDR1 and CDR2: MNHEY, SMNVEV (reference sequence). CDR3 sequence (DNA): TGTGCCAGCAGTCCTATATTGGGGGGGGGGCCCCAAGAGACCCAGTACTTC. This gives the protein CASSPILGGGPQETQYF.

This clonotype was picked up a small number of times. The chain links TRBV7-2 to TRBJ2-5; D gene ambiguous. The CDR3 runs to 16 residues. Germline V gene sequence: CDR1 SGHTA, CDR2 FQGNSA. The V gene lost 5 bases and the J gene lost 5 bases, with 21 bases spanning the gap. CDR3: CASSQGLGTISETQYF. In nucleotides, the CDR3 is TGTGCCAGCAGCCAAGGTCTCGGAACGATCAGTGAGACCCAGTACTTC. The full variable domain, completed using reference TRBV7-2 and TRBJ2-5, is GAGVSQSPSNKVTEKGKDVELRCDPISGHTALYWYRQSLGQGLEFLIYFQGNSAPDKSGLPSDRFSAERTGGSVSTLTIQRTQQEDSAVYLCASSQGLGTISETQYFGPGTRLLVL.

The J gene is TRBJ2-5, the V gene TRBV21-1; the D call of TRBD1 is as the table states it, not checked on the DNA. Matching the DNA end better, TRBJ2-7 makes the J call doubtful. TRBV21-1 is a recognized pseudogene. This CDR3 region has 18 residues. CDR3 protein: CASSETDYPGQGVYEQYF. DNA for the CDR3: TGTGCCAGCAGCGAAACTGACTATCCAGGACAGGGAGTCTACGAGCAGTACTTC.

The chain uses TRBV7-3 and TRBJ2-6; D not resolved. The CDR3 is 16 amino acids. CDR1 and CDR2 from the germline V gene are SGHTA and FQGTGA. Trimming removed 0 bases at V and 0 bases at J, with 6 bases between. CDR3 in DNA: TGTGCCAGCAGCTTAACAGGGCTCTCTGGGGCCAACGTCCTGACTTTC. Protein: CASSLTGLSGANVLTF.

This clonotype was counted between two and nine times. The rearrangement joins TRBV2 to TRBJ2-5; 7 positions match TRBD2. The J call may be mistaken, given a closer DNA end match to TRBJ2-7. Germline values: CDR1 SNHLY, CDR2 FYNNEI. CDR3 length: 18 amino acids. CDR3 sequence reads: CASSVVGQRAGLLYEQYF. The CDR3 DNA is TGTGCCAGCAGTGTAGTGGGCCAGCGAGCGGGATTGCTTTACGAGCAGTACTTC.

The chain combines TRBV28 with TRBJ2-1; the match to TRBD1 covers 9 bases. The CDR3 length is 17 residues. Germline CDR1 is MDHEN and CDR2 is SYDVKM. V lost 5 bases, J lost 6 bases, and 14 bases stayed unmatched. The CDR3 reads CASSPQSGTGFGNEQFF. DNA of the CDR3: TGTGCCAGCAGTCCCCAATCCGGGACAGGGTTCGGCAATGAGCAGTTCTTC.

For the CDR3, the DNA is TGCAGCGTTGATCCTGCGGACAATGAGCAGTTCTTC. Encoded protein: CSVDPADNEQFF. The chain links TRBV29-1 to TRBJ2-1; D is ambiguous. The CDR3 is 12 residues long. Germline V lookup: CDR1 SQVTM, CDR2 ANQGSEA. V was trimmed by 3 bases and J by 5 bases, leaving 8 bases between them.

The rearrangement links TRBV20-1 to TRBJ1-4, with 8 bases lining up with TRBD1. There are 14 residues in the CDR3. The J segment lost 3 bases and the V segment lost 4 bases, leaving 4 bases of the junction unmatched. Germline CDR1 DFQATT, CDR2 SNEGSKA (reference sequence). CDR3 nucleotides: TGCAGTGCTACGCTGGGACAGGCTAATGAAAAACTGTTTTTT. Its translation: CSATLGQANEKLFF.

This chain connects TRBV28 to TRBJ1-2, with D unresolved. Trimming removed 5 bases from V and 2 bases from J, with 9 bases in between. Germline CDR1 is MDHEN and CDR2 is SYDVKM. The CDR3 totals 13 residues. The CDR3 sequence: CASSPHPNYGYTF. DNA for the CDR3: TGTGCCAGCAGTCCACACCCAAACTATGGCTACACCTTC.

This clonotype has just a few counts. Written as DNA, the CDR3 is TGCAGTGCTAGGGAGCGGGGCTACGAGCAGTACTTC. Residues: CSARERGYEQYF. The chain recombines TRBV20-1 with TRBJ2-5, with TRBD2 matching over 7 bases. The J call is in doubt because the DNA end fits TRBJ2-7 better. The CDR3 contains 12 residues. Germline loops: CDR1 DFQATT, CDR2 SNEGSKA (reference sequence).

This clonotype was picked up a small number of times. This rearrangement joins TRBV6-2 or TRBV6-3 to TRBJ2-5, with TRBD1 identical over 7 bases. J lost 1 base, V lost 4 bases, and 3 bases had no gene match. This CDR3 region has 14 residues. Germline V lookup: CDR1 MNHEY, CDR2 SVGEGT. The CDR3 DNA reads as TGTGCCAGCAGTTGGACAGGCGCCCAAGAGACCCAGTACTTC. Its translation is CASSWTGAQETQYF.

This clonotype was detected only a few times. The V and J genes are TRBV29-1 and TRBJ2-5, with D hard to call. Judging by the DNA end, TRBJ2-1 fits better; the J call may be wrong. CDR3 size: 12 residues. CDR1 SQVTM and CDR2 ANQGSEA come from the germline V gene. The CDR3 region has the DNA TGCAGCCCGGACCCCCTGGGCAATGAGCAGTTCTTC. It translates to CSPDPLGNEQFF.

This chain connects TRBV20-1 to TRBJ1-1; D not resolved. CDR1 DFQATT and CDR2 SNEGSKA come from the germline V gene (reference sequence). V shed 3 bases and J shed 1 base, with 18 bases lying between them. This CDR3 is built from 16 residues. The CDR3 loop reads CSASRGFLLANTEAFF. DNA of the CDR3: TGCAGTGCTAGTCGGGGATTTTTGCTCGCGAACACTGAAGCTTTCTTT.

The table lists this clonotype with a count of one. V usage is TRBV5-1 and J usage is TRBJ2-7, with D possibly TRBD1 on 5 matching bases. Germline values: CDR1 SGHRS, CDR2 YFSETQ. The CDR3 contains 13 residues. Trimming cost V 5 bases and J 2 bases, with 11 bases left between them. In DNA form, the CDR3 reads TGCGCCAGCAGGTACGACAGTACCTACGAGCAGTACTTC. Translated, it gives CASRYDSTYEQYF.

The chain employs TRBV4-3 and TRBJ2-7; either TRBD1 or TRBD2 may supply D (5 bases each). The CDR3 is made up of 17 amino acids. Trimming stripped 2 bases from V and 6 bases from J, with 23 bases between. Per germline, CDR1 LGHNA and CDR2 YSLEER. The DNA of the CDR3 is TGCGCCAGCAGCCAAATAATGGGGGTCTACTCGGCGTGCGAGCAGTACTTC. This translates into CASSQIMGVYSACEQYF.

The chain combines TRBV27 with TRBJ2-7, with no clear D. This CDR3 has 15 residues. V lost 4 bases and J lost 4, with 17 bases in between. Looked up from germline, CDR1 is MNHEY and CDR2 is SMNVEV (reference sequence). CDR3 DNA sequence: TGTGCCAGCAGTTCCAAGACCAAACAGCATTACGAGCAGTACTTC. This encodes CASSSKTKQHYEQYF.

The chain combines TRBV7-9 with TRBJ1-1; maybe TRBD1 (5 bases). In germline, CDR1 is SEHNR, CDR2 FQNEAQ (reference sequence). V shed 3 bases and J shed 5 bases, with 16 bases lying between them. The CDR3 spans 15 residues. DNA for the CDR3: TGTGCCAGCAGCTTCCGGGAGAGGGGTTGGACTGAAGCTTTCTTT. This gives the protein CASSFRERGWTEAFF.

This clonotype was seen more than once but under ten times. The J gene is TRBJ1-4, the V gene TRBV6-5, with TRBD1 matching 9 bases. The CDR3 is 16 residues long. V gave up 8 bases and J gave up 8 bases; unmatched junction bases: 15. CDR1 is MNHEY, CDR2 SVGAGI, per germline. The CDR3 spells CASSGTGKSLWEKLFF. The DNA for the CDR3 is TGTGCCAGCTCAGGGACAGGGAAGTCCCTTTGGGAAAAACTGTTTTTT.

This clonotype was observed a few times. V and J are TRBV29-1 and TRBJ2-1; 9 bases are a match to TRBD2. Germline assignment: CDR1 SQVTM and CDR2 ANQGSEA. This CDR3 has 14 amino acids. V trimming: 6 bases; J trimming: 5 bases; junction bases outside the gene matches: 8. The chain's CDR3 is CSVETAGGHNEQFF. CDR3 DNA sequence: TGCAGCGTGGAGACAGCGGGAGGTCACAATGAGCAGTTCTTC.

The chain recombines TRBV29-1 with TRBJ2-1, with 8 bases lining up with TRBD2. The J call may be mistaken, given a closer DNA end match to TRBJ2-7. The germline V gene encodes CDR1 SQVTM and CDR2 ANQGSEA. The CDR3 consists of 13 residues. The CDR3 region is CSVETGGPGEQYF. In DNA form, the CDR3 reads TGCAGCGTTGAGACGGGAGGGCCAGGCGAGCAGTACTTC.

V and J are TRBV27 and TRBJ2-7; D might be TRBD1 (5 bases). V was trimmed by 4 bases and J by 2 bases, leaving 12 bases between them. Germline CDR1 MNHEY, CDR2 SMNVEV (reference sequence). This CDR3 contains 14 residues. As DNA, the CDR3 is TGTGCCAGCAGTTCCCTGACAGAACCCTACGAGCAGTACTTC. It translates to CASSSLTEPYEQYF.